A single sample is the source of the 10 T cell receptor beta chains below, sequenced in a study of shared clonotypes between healthy human individuals. Naive CD8 populations comprised CD45RO-negative cells positively selected for CCR7, excluding terminally differentiated effector memory CD45RA+ cells. Assay: immunoSEQ multiplex PCR; the TCRdb copy retains only in-frame clones and omits some. Of about 800,000 clones in the sample, about 96% were seen once. What was sequenced was naive CD8+ T cells sorted from blood. The receptors come from a man between 25 and 39 years old in good health.

Notes on this clone: Other DNA sequences from this sample encode an identical CDR3 as well. The chain carries TRBV27 and TRBJ2-7; D gene ambiguous. The CDR3 has 13 amino acids. V lost 6 bases and J 0 bases, leaving 9 bases between the germline ends. Germline V CDR1 and CDR2: MNHEY, SMNVEV (reference sequence). CDR3 nucleotide sequence: TGTGCCAGCAGCTACAGATCCTCCTACGAGCAGTACTTC. Its translation: CASSYRSSYEQYF.

This clone was counted a single time. The chain recombines TRBV10-3 with TRBJ2-3; 10 bases match TRBD1. Trimming cost V 6 bases and J 3 bases; bases outside gene matches: 9. Germline values: CDR1 ENHRY, CDR2 SYGVKD. The CDR3 loop spans 16 amino acids. In DNA form, the CDR3 reads TGTGCCATCAGAGATTCGGACAGGGGGGGAACAGATACGCAGTATTTT. This encodes CAIRDSDRGGTDTQYF.

The chain has TRBV13 and TRBJ2-7; 7 bases agree with TRBD2. The CDR3 has 15 residues. Trimming removed 1 base from V and 5 bases from J; junction bases left unmatched: 8. The germline V gene has CDR1 PRHDT and CDR2 FYEKMQ (reference sequence). The CDR3 spells CASSLDPAGSNEQYF. The DNA for the CDR3 is TGTGCCAGCAGCTTAGATCCAGCGGGATCTAACGAGCAGTACTTC.

The chain joins TRBV7-9 to TRBJ2-5; 7 bases are a match to TRBD2. Germline CDR1 and CDR2: SEHNR and FQNEAQ (reference sequence). J was trimmed by 5 bases and V by 0 bases; bases with no gene match: 9. The length of the CDR3 is 16 residues. The CDR3 sequence is CASSLALAGVVETQYF. The CDR3 DNA reads as TGTGCCAGCAGCTTAGCGCTGGCGGGAGTGGTGGAGACCCAGTACTTC.

This rearrangement joins TRBV19 to TRBJ2-7; perhaps D is TRBD1 or TRBD2 (5 bases each). Germline V lookup: CDR1 LNHDA, CDR2 SQIVND (reference sequence). V shed 5 bases and J shed 2 bases, with 16 bases lying between them. The CDR3 has 15 amino acids. CDR3 sequence: CASSVGTASTYEQYF. The CDR3 DNA reads as TGTGCCAGTAGTGTAGGGACCGCCTCGACCTACGAGCAGTACTTC.

Remarks on this clone: The sample carries other DNA sequences with the same CDR3. CDR3 protein: CASRGSYNEQFF. The CDR3 DNA is TGTGCCAGCAGGGGCTCCTACAATGAGCAGTTCTTC. The chain is built from TRBV2 and TRBJ2-1, with D unclear. Trimming cost V 6 bases and J 0 bases, with 3 bases left between them. The CDR3 spans 12 residues. The germline CDR1 and CDR2 sequences are SNHLY and FYNNEI.

The chain carries TRBV11-2 and TRBJ1-2, with 9 bases that match TRBD1. CDR1 is SGHAT and CDR2 is FQNNGV in the germline V gene. This CDR3 region has 15 residues. Germline trimming cut 5 bases from V and 1 base from J; bases unmatched to any gene: 5. The CDR3 region has the DNA TGTGCCAGCAGCCCCCGGACAGGGGATAACTATGGCTACACCTTC. This encodes CASSPRTGDNYGYTF.

This chain joins TRBV5-4 and TRBJ2-1, with a tentative D call TRBD1 (6 bases). The CDR3 length is 14 residues. Trimming removed 2 bases at V and 6 bases at J, with 12 bases between. Germline lookup yields CDR1 SGHNT and CDR2 YYREEE (reference sequence). In DNA form, the CDR3 reads TGTGCCAGCAGCTTACAGGGTTCGGGCAATGAGCAGTTCTTC. Its translation: CASSLQGSGNEQFF.

The rearrangement links TRBV7-9 to TRBJ1-2; 7 bases fit TRBD1. This CDR3 contains 16 residues. The germline V gene encodes CDR1 SEHNR and CDR2 FQNEAQ (reference sequence). V trimming: 5 bases; J trimming: 6 bases; junction bases outside the gene matches: 15. In nucleotides, the CDR3 is TGTGCCAGCAGCGCCCGGGACAGTCTATTTCCAGATGGCTACACCTTC. Its protein product is CASSARDSLFPDGYTF.

V gene TRBV5-4 combines with J gene TRBJ2-6; D unresolved. The V and J ends lost 0 bases and 1 base respectively, with 5 bases between them. The V gene's germline CDR1 is SGHNT and CDR2 YYREEE (reference sequence). The CDR3 extends over 15 amino acids. The CDR3 sequence is CASSLGPSGANVLTF. In DNA, the CDR3 is TGTGCCAGCAGCTTGGGGCCATCTGGGGCCAACGTCCTGACTTTC.